This is a list of T cell receptor beta chains from one sample in a study of T-cell reconstitution after alpha-beta-depleted transplantation in children. TCRdb reprocessed the PCR reads via MiXCR and lists one record per CDR3 protein. The sample includes approximately 590,000 distinct CDR3 sequences, 8% to 11% of them seen just once. Sample: PBMCs from the stem cell graft donor, taken from the stem cell graft. The receptors here all came from a human donor who donated a stem cell graft to a child with acute myeloid leukemia. Both conserved end residues are trimmed from each CDR3.

j_gene	v_gene	CDR3aa
TRBJ2-7	TRBV15	ATSRLDRGWTYEQY
TRBJ2-2	TRBV27	ASSPQRSGELF
TRBJ2-5	TRBV20-1	SASVPSGKQETQY
TRBJ2-7	TRBV4-2	ASSQDRKSNEQY
TRBJ2-1	TRBV7-3	ASSPLVGVVGNEQF
TRBJ2-1	TRBV30	AWSVLAGGFEQF
TRBJ2-7	TRBV10-3	AISGTGQTYEQY
TRBJ1-1	TRBV20-1	SARRTGGSITEAF
TRBJ2-5	TRBV6-2/TRBV6-3	ATGLAGGRETQY
TRBJ2-6	TRBV12-3/TRBV12-4	ASLPTMGTGGAYGANVLT
TRBJ2-7	TRBV21-1	ASLHGTYYEQY
TRBJ2-2	TRBV28	ASSFRRPENTGELF
TRBJ2-3	TRBV25-1	ASSMTSGRGDTQY
TRBJ2-1	TRBV24-1	ATSDLGVSGDEQF
TRBJ1-2	TRBV29-1	SVVRAGQSYGYT
TRBJ2-7	TRBV7-2	ASSLVSGASSYEQY
TRBJ1-2	TRBV12-3/TRBV12-4	ASKLQQAGYGYT
TRBJ2-5	TRBV20-1	SAWPPTKETQY
TRBJ2-5	TRBV10-3	AISVGGQETQY
TRBJ2-4	TRBV3-1	ASSQKGRTNIQY
TRBJ2-1	TRBV29-1	SVDGLSSYNGQF
TRBJ2-5	TRBV5-8	ASRRTLQETQY
TRBJ1-1	TRBV9	ASSEAPRQGTEAF
TRBJ2-7	TRBV4-3	ASSQSFGGRAIGEQY
TRBJ2-3	TRBV4-2	ASSQSTSGTLTDTQY
TRBJ2-6	TRBV12-3/TRBV12-4	ASSALYSGANVLT
TRBJ2-7	TRBV28	ASSRPSGGKSSYEQY
TRBJ2-1	TRBV5-1	ASSELPGFSSYNEQF
TRBJ2-1	TRBV7-9	ASSFASGDSREQF
TRBJ1-6	TRBV2	ASKLDRGLINSPLH
TRBJ1-1	TRBV14	ASSQFGGNTEAF
TRBJ2-1	TRBV20-1	SARGNSYNEQF
TRBJ1-5	TRBV12-3/TRBV12-4	ASSLQGSNQPQH
TRBJ1-6	TRBV3-1	ASSETGGDSPLH
TRBJ2-1	TRBV12-3/TRBV12-4	ASSLREHGNEQF
TRBJ2-1	TRBV6-2/TRBV6-3	ASSYSTNEQF
TRBJ2-6	TRBV5-1	ASSRGTALSGANVLT
TRBJ1-5	TRBV6-5	ASSPTWDRGNQPQH
TRBJ2-7	TRBV7-2	ASSGQKVRYEQY
TRBJ2-2	TRBV10-3	AITGLAGASTGELF
TRBJ2-5	TRBV28	ASRRPQGGGETQY
TRBJ2-7	TRBV5-1	ASSNSGSQGEQY
TRBJ2-1	TRBV5-1	ASSVTSASYNEQF
TRBJ1-5	TRBV6-5	ASRPRQGDQPQH
TRBJ2-7	TRBV9	ASSVGTSGSYEQY
TRBJ2-7	TRBV4-1	ASSQDPAGLSYEQY
TRBJ1-5	TRBV15	ATSRGTDSNQPQH
TRBJ2-2	TRBV2	ASSEVKPGELF
TRBJ1-3	TRBV5-1	ASSSTGLSGNTIY
TRBJ2-7	TRBV10-3	AISESTRDQY
TRBJ2-1	TRBV27	ASSLKGGTASGRAGEQF
TRBJ2-1	TRBV29-1	SVEEGLAGSYNEQF
TRBJ1-3	TRBV7-9	ASSLQDLGAGNTIY
TRBJ1-1	TRBV29-1	SVEVLTDPNTEAF
TRBJ2-7	TRBV25-1	ASRSTSRRPYEQY
TRBJ2-3	TRBV9	ASTPQPSADTQY
TRBJ2-4	TRBV20-1	SAIPPLSAKNIQY